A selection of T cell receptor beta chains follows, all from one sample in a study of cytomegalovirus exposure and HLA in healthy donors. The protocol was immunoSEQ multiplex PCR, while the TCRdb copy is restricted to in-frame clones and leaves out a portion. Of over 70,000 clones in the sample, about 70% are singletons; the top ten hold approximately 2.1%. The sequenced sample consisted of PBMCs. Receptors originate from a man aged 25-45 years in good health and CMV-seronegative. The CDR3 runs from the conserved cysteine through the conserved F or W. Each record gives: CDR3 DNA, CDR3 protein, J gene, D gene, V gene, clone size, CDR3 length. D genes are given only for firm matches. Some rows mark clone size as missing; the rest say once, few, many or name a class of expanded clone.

DNA: TGTGCCAGCAAGGAGGGCCAGAACACTGAAGCTTTCTTT
CDR3: CASKEGQNTEAFF
J: TRBJ1-1
D: -
V: TRBV6-1
size: -
length: 13

DNA: TGTGCCAGCAGCGTAGGCGGGACAGTCACAGATACGCAGTATTTT
CDR3: CASSVGGTVTDTQYF
J: TRBJ2-3
D: -
V: TRBV9
size: -
length: 15

DNA: TGCGCCAGCAGCTTGGGGGACTCACTTGGCGAGCAGTACTTC
CDR3: CASSLGDSLGEQYF
J: TRBJ2-7
D: -
V: TRBV5-1
size: -
length: 14

DNA: TGTGCCAGCAGTTACTCGGGCCTTGAAGCTTTCTTT
CDR3: CASSYSGLEAFF
J: TRBJ1-1
D: -
V: TRBV6-6
size: -
length: 12

DNA: TGTGCCAGCAGCCCCGGGACAAAATTGCAGCCCCAGCATTTT
CDR3: CASSPGTKLQPQHF
J: TRBJ1-5
D: -
V: TRBV7-2
size: -
length: 14

DNA: TGTGCCAGCAGTTTATCCCGGACAGCCGAGCAGTACTTC
CDR3: CASSLSRTAEQYF
J: TRBJ2-7
D: -
V: TRBV27
size: -
length: 13

DNA: TGTGCCAGCAGCTTCGGGACAGGGGGCAAAAATGAGCAGTTCTTC
CDR3: CASSFGTGGKNEQFF
J: TRBJ2-1
D: TRBD1
V: TRBV7-9
size: -
length: 15

DNA: TGCAGCGTCCTAGCGGAGAGCTCCTACGAGCAGTACTTC
CDR3: CSVLAESSYEQYF
J: TRBJ2-7
D: TRBD2
V: TRBV29-1
size: -
length: 13

DNA: TGTGCCAGCAGTTTCGGTTCTCAAATGAACACTGAAGCTTTCTTT
CDR3: CASSFGSQMNTEAFF
J: TRBJ1-1
D: -
V: TRBV6-5
size: -
length: 15

DNA: TGTGCCACCAGAATACAAGAGACCCAGTACTTC
CDR3: CATRIQETQYF
J: TRBJ2-5
D: -
V: TRBV15
size: -
length: 11

DNA: TGTGCCAGCACCCCCCCCACGGGACTAGCAAGGGAGCAGTTCTTC
CDR3: CASTPPTGLAREQFF
J: TRBJ2-1
D: TRBD2
V: TRBV7-6
size: few
length: 15

DNA: TGTGCCAGCAGCTTAGGTGGGGCAGGGATGGGCACTGAAGCTTTCTTT
CDR3: CASSLGGAGMGTEAFF
J: TRBJ1-1
D: -
V: TRBV7-6
size: -
length: 16

DNA: TGTGCCTGGGCCGGGACAGGTGGAACAATCGCTGAAGCTTTCTTT
CDR3: CAWAGTGGTIAEAFF
J: TRBJ1-1
D: TRBD1
V: TRBV30
size: -
length: 15

DNA: TGTGCCAGCAGGGCGGACACTGAAGCTTTCTTT
CDR3: CASRADTEAFF
J: TRBJ1-1
D: -
V: TRBV6-1
size: -
length: 11

DNA: TGTGCCAGCAGCTTAGGGACGGGGGAAAAACTGTTTTTT
CDR3: CASSLGTGEKLFF
J: TRBJ1-4
D: -
V: TRBV7-9
size: once
length: 13

DNA: TGCGCCAGCAGCCAAACCAACAGTAATGGCTACACCTTC
CDR3: CASSQTNSNGYTF
J: TRBJ1-2
D: -
V: TRBV4-1
size: -
length: 13

DNA: TGTGCCAGCAGGCCGGGCTACGAGCAGTACTTC
CDR3: CASRPGYEQYF
J: TRBJ2-7
D: -
V: TRBV6-1
size: -
length: 11

DNA: TGTGCCAGCAGCAACCCCGGGACAGGGAACACTGAAGCTTTCTTT
CDR3: CASSNPGTGNTEAFF
J: TRBJ1-1
D: TRBD1
V: TRBV7-6
size: -
length: 15

DNA: TGTGCCAGCAGTTTTCGGTCTTACACTGAAGCTTTCTTT
CDR3: CASSFRSYTEAFF
J: TRBJ1-1
D: -
V: TRBV28
size: -
length: 13

DNA: TGTGCCAGCAGCGGTACACAGGCGCCGCTGGAAGCTTTCTTT
CDR3: CASSGTQAPLEAFF
J: TRBJ1-1
D: -
V: TRBV7-9
size: -
length: 14

DNA: TGTGCCAGCACCAATGAAGAGGGAACCAACGTCCTGACTTTC
CDR3: CASTNEEGTNVLTF
J: TRBJ2-6
D: -
V: TRBV7-6
size: -
length: 14

DNA: TGTGCCAGCAGTCCGACCTGGCAGGGTGCCTATGGCTACACCTTC
CDR3: CASSPTWQGAYGYTF
J: TRBJ1-2
D: -
V: TRBV27
size: -
length: 15

DNA: TGTGCCAGCAGTTTATCGTTGGACAGGGAGAATAATGAGCAGTTCTTC
CDR3: CASSLSLDRENNEQFF
J: TRBJ2-1
D: TRBD1
V: TRBV27
size: -
length: 16

DNA: TGTGCCTGGGGACAGGGCCTTAATGAAAAACTGTTTTTT
CDR3: CAWGQGLNEKLFF
J: TRBJ1-4
D: TRBD1
V: TRBV30
size: -
length: 13